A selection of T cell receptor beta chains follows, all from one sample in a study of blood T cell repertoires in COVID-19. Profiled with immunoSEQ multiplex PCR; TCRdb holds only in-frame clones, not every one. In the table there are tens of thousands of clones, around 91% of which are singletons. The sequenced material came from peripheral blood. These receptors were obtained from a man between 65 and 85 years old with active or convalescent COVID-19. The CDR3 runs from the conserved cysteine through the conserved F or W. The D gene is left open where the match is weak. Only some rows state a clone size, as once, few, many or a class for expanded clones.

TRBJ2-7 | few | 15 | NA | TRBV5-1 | TGCGCCAGCAGCTTGAGGCAGGGGCTTACCTACGAGCAGTACTTC | CASSLRQGLTYEQYF
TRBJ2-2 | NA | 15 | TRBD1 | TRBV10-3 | TGTGCCATCAGTGGTCCGGACAGGGAGGCCGGGGAGCTGTTTTTT | CAISGPDREAGELFF
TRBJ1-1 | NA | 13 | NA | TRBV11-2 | TGTGCCAGCAGAAGGGGGTTGAACACTGAAGCTTTCTTT | CASRRGLNTEAFF
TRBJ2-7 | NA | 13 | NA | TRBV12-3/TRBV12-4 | TGTGCCAGCACCCCGCCGGGGGGCAGAGAGCAGTACTTC | CASTPPGGREQYF
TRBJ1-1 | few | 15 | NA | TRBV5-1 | TGCGCCAGCAGCTTGCTGTCCGGGGTGGACACTGAAGCTTTCTTT | CASSLLSGVDTEAFF
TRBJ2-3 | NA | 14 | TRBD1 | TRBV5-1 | TGCGCCAGCAGCTCGGGACAGGGATTAGATACGCAGTATTTT | CASSSGQGLDTQYF
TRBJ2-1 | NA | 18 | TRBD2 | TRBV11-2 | TGTGCCAGCAGCACTCTTCGGGGAGGCCGGGACTACTACAATGAGCAGTTCTTC | CASSTLRGGRDYYNEQFF
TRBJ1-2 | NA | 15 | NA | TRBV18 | TGTGCCAGCTCACGCAACGGGGGTGGAGGTAATGGCTACACCTTC | CASSRNGGGGNGYTF
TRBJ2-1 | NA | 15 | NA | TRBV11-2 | TGTGCCAGCAGCCAGATAAGGGGTGGGTACAATGAGCAGTTCTTC | CASSQIRGGYNEQFF
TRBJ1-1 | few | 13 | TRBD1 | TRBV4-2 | TGTGCCAGCAGGACAGGGTGGGACACTGAAGCTTTCTTT | CASRTGWDTEAFF
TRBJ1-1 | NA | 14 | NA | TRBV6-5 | TGTGCCAGCAGGCTACAGGGCGACGGGACTGAAGCTTTCTTT | CASRLQGDGTEAFF
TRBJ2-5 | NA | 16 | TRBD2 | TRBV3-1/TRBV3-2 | TGTGCCAGCGGGACTAGCGGGGAGCCGTACCAAGAGACCCAGTACTTC | CASGTSGEPYQETQYF
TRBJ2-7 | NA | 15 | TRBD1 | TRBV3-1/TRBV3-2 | TGTGCCAGCAGCCAACCCAGGGGGCTGAGCAACGAGCAGTACTTC | CASSQPRGLSNEQYF
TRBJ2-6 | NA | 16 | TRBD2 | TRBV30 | TGTGCCTGGGGAGGGAGGGCCCCCTCTGGGGCCAACGTCCTGACTTTC | CAWGGRAPSGANVLTF
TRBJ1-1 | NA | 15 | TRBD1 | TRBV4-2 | TGTGCCAGCAGCCAAGCTTCCGGGACAGGGGTGGAAGCTTTCTTT | CASSQASGTGVEAFF
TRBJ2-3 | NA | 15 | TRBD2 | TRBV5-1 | TGCGCCAGCAGCTTGGTAGCGGGGGGGCGAGATACGCAGTATTTT | CASSLVAGGRDTQYF
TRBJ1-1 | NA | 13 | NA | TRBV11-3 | TGTGCCAGCAGCTTAGTTCAGAACACTGAAGCTTTCTTT | CASSLVQNTEAFF
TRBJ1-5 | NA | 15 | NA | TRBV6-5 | TGTGCCAGCCGAGGGGGGGAACGGGGCAATCAGCCCCAGCATTTT | CASRGGERGNQPQHF
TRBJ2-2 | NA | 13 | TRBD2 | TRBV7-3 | TGTGCCAGCAGCTTGCGGGAGTCCGGGGAGCTGTTTTTT | CASSLRESGELFF
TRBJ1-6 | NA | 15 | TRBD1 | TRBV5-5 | TGTGCCAGCAGCCCTACGGACAGGGTGGGTTCACCCCTCCACTTT | CASSPTDRVGSPLHF
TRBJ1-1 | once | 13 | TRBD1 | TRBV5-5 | TGTGCCAGCAGCTTCCGGACAGGGGCTGAAGCTTTCTTT | CASSFRTGAEAFF
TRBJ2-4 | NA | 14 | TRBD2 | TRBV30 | TGTGCCTGGAGTGAGAGGAGCGGGGGGAACATTCAGTACTTC | CAWSERSGGNIQYF
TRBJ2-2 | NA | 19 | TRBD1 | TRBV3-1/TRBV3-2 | TGTGCCAGCAGCCAAGATTTTGTTCCGGGACAGCAGAACACCGGGGAGCTGTTTTTT | CASSQDFVPGQQNTGELFF
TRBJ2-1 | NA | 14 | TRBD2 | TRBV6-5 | TGTGCCAGCAGAGCGGGGGGACTTGGCAATGAGCAGTTCTTC | CASRAGGLGNEQFF
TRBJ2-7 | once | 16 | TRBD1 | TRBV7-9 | TGTGCCAGCAGCGATTCGACAGGGGGCCCCTCCTACGAGCAGTACTTC | CASSDSTGGPSYEQYF
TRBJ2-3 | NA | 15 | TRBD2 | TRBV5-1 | TGCGCCAGCAGCTCCCCTAGCGGGGGAACAGATACGCAGTATTTT | CASSSPSGGTDTQYF
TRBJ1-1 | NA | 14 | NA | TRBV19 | TGTGCCAGTAGTATTAGGGGGAAGATCGCTGAAGCTTTCTTT | CASSIRGKIAEAFF